This T cell receptor (beta chain) was sequenced during a study of blood T cells in healthy people across ages. A sample-barcoded 5' primer and a J-beta primer mix were used in a second PCR of roughly 6 to 11 cycles. MiXCR, run by TCRdb on the 5' RACE reads, gives a single entry per CDR3 protein. The table shows around 780,000 distinct CDR3 sequences, with 20% to 30% occurring only once. This CDR3 region has 15 residues. Germline loops: CDR1 MNHEY, CDR2 SMNVEV (reference sequence). This clonotype was detected a few times. These data were likewise used in another study, on T cells of mothers and their children.

The chain combines TRBV27 with TRBJ2-7; 14 nucleotides align to TRBD2. The J call is in doubt because the DNA end fits TRBJ2-1 better. The material sequenced was blood. The receptor was isolated from a boy between 10 and 17 years old in good health. CDR3 nucleotides: TGTGCCAGCAGTTCCTCGGGACTAGCGGGAGATGAGCAGTTCTTC. It encodes CASSSSGLAGDEQFF.